A single sample gave rise to the 13 T cell receptor beta chains below, sequenced in a study of blood T cell repertoires in COVID-19. Sequencing used immunoSEQ multiplex PCR; TCRdb keeps in-frame clones, though not all of them. The data contain 120,000 to 150,000 clones, approximately 84% of them singletons. The sequencing input was peripheral blood. These receptors originate from a human donor in a cohort sampled during active COVID-19.

V gene TRBV5-1 combines with J gene TRBJ2-3; TRBD2 aligns across 7 bases. Germline V gene data show CDR1 as SGHRS and CDR2 as YFSETQ. The CDR3 extends over 16 amino acids. Trimming at V came to 4 bases and at J to 2 bases, leaving 10 bases not matched to a gene. This chain's CDR3 is CASSDPWGGNTDTQYF. CDR3 nucleotide sequence: TGCGCCAGCAGCGATCCCTGGGGGGGGAACACAGATACGCAGTATTTT.

The chain couples TRBV19 to TRBJ1-5; 7 nucleotides line up with TRBD1. Germline V gene lookup returns CDR1 LNHDA and CDR2 SQIVND (reference sequence). Trimming at V came to 4 bases and at J to 0 bases, leaving 3 bases not matched to a gene. The CDR3 totals 15 residues. The DNA for the CDR3 is TGTGCCAGTAGTAGTCGGGACAGTAGCAATCAGCCCCAGCATTTT. It codes for CASSSRDSSNQPQHF.

The V gene is TRBV6-6, the J gene TRBJ1-2, with D possibly being TRBD1 (6 bases). This CDR3 region has 13 residues. CDR1 and CDR2 from the germline V gene are MNHNY and SVGAGI (reference sequence). The V and J ends lost 4 bases and 8 bases respectively, with 14 bases between them. The CDR3 DNA sequence: TGTGCCAGCAGTTCCCCGACAGGAATCGGCTACACCTTC. The encoded protein is CASSSPTGIGYTF.

This clone showed up just once. V is TRBV28 and J is TRBJ2-3; possible D gene TRBD2, 6 bases. Germline V gene data show CDR1 as MDHEN and CDR2 as SYDVKM. Between the trimmed V and J ends, which lost 6 bases and 3 bases, there was a span of 13 bases. This CDR3 comprises 14 residues. CDR3 in amino acids: CASSRGKRTDTQYF. For the CDR3, the DNA is TGTGCCAGCAGCCGGGGGAAACGGACAGATACGCAGTATTTT.

The J gene is TRBJ2-5, the V gene TRBV11-1, with a possible D match to TRBD2 (7 bases). V was trimmed by 6 bases and J by 7 bases, leaving 18 bases between them. CDR3 length: 14 amino acids. Germline V lookup: CDR1 SGHAT, CDR2 FQDESV (reference sequence). This CDR3 reads CASSSGTAGATQYF. CDR3 bases: TGTGCCAGCAGTTCCGGGACGGCGGGGGCGACCCAGTACTTC.

The CDR3 coding sequence is TGCGCCAGCAGCTTGGCCAGCGGGAGCACAGATACGCAGTATTTT. Its protein product is CASSLASGSTDTQYF. The chain uses TRBV5-1 and TRBJ2-3, with a possible D match to TRBD2 (6 bases). The germline V gene has CDR1 SGHRS and CDR2 YFSETQ. Trimming removed 0 bases at V and 0 bases at J, with 8 bases between. The CDR3 sequence is 15 residues long.

This clone was detected once. This chain joins TRBV7-3 and TRBJ1-1, with D possibly matching TRBD1 (6 bases). This CDR3 has 14 amino acids. V lost 3 bases and J 0 bases, leaving 8 bases between the germline ends. Germline-derived CDR1 and CDR2 are SGHTA and FQGTGA. The CDR3, as DNA: TGTGCCAGCAGCTTGGGGGGGCTGAACACTGAAGCTTTCTTT. Its translation is CASSLGGLNTEAFF. Full variable domain (missing parts from reference TRBV7-3 and TRBJ1-1): GAGVSQTPSNKVTEKGKYVELRCDPISGHTALYWYRQSLGQGPEFLIYFQGTGAADDSGLPNDRFFAVRPEGSVSTLKIQRTERGDSAVYLCASSLGGLNTEAFFGQGTRLTVV.

The chain couples TRBV28 to TRBJ1-1, with D possibly TRBD1 on 6 matching bases. The CDR3 extends over 15 amino acids. Germline V gene sequence: CDR1 MDHEN, CDR2 SYDVKM. V lost 6 bases, J lost 4 bases, and 18 bases lay in between. DNA of the CDR3: TGTGCCAGCAGAAGATCCGGGACAAGTATCACTGAAGCTTTCTTT. This sequence encodes CASRRSGTSITEAFF.

The chain links TRBV6-1 to TRBJ1-1; unclear D gene. Trimming took 3 bases from V and 8 from J, leaving 10 bases between them. The CDR3 totals 12 residues. Germline V gene sequence: CDR1 MNHNS, CDR2 SASEGT. The CDR3 DNA is TGTGCCAGCAGTGATCCTTTGAGGGAAGCTTTCTTT. It is translated as CASSDPLREAFF.

V is TRBV14 and J is TRBJ1-1; tentative D call: TRBD1 (5 bases). The CDR3 covers 14 residues. V was clipped by 4 bases and J by 1 base, with 10 bases between them. The germline CDR1 and CDR2 sequences are SGHDN and FVKESK. CDR3 sequence (DNA): TGTGCCAGCAGCCCCCCAAGGGGGAACACTGAAGCTTTCTTT. Protein product: CASSPPRGNTEAFF.

The chain couples TRBV7-2 to TRBJ2-5; D unresolved. The length of the CDR3 is 15 residues. Trimming took 4 bases from V and 5 from J, leaving 17 bases between them. The V gene's germline CDR1 is SGHTA and CDR2 FQGNSA. The CDR3 sequence is CASSSRAAERETQYF. The CDR3, as DNA: TGTGCCAGCAGCTCCCGTGCCGCCGAGAGGGAGACCCAGTACTTC.

This clone was counted many times. Other DNA sequences within the sample encode an identical CDR3. The V call is TRBV5-1, the J call TRBJ1-3; a possible D gene is TRBD1 (5 bases). This CDR3 contains 15 residues. Germline V CDR1 and CDR2: SGHRS, YFSETQ. With 2 bases removed from V and 0 bases from J, the gap between germline ends came to 9 bases. The CDR3 region is CASSFGQGSGNTIYF. DNA of the CDR3: TGCGCCAGCAGCTTTGGTCAGGGCTCTGGAAACACCATATATTTT.

The J gene is TRBJ2-2, the V gene TRBV3-1 (or the pseudogene TRBV3-2), with 8 bases that match TRBD2. The CDR3 is made up of 14 amino acids. V dropped 6 bases and J dropped 7; count of bases not matched to a gene: 7. Germline loops: CDR1 LGHDT, CDR2 YNNKEL (reference sequence). The CDR3 DNA reads TGTGCCAGCAGTTCCCCGGGACTAGTCGGGGAGCTGTTTTTT. Protein sequence: CASSSPGLVGELFF.